Listed below are T cell receptor beta chains from one sample, sequenced in a study of CD8 T cells in Susac syndrome. One entry per CDR3 protein results from TCRdb running MiXCR on the immunoSEQ multiplex PCR reads. The table shows approximately 200,000 distinct CDR3 sequences, with 95% occurring only once. The sequenced sample consisted of CD4+ T cells from PBMCs. These receptors all stem from a human donor with multiple sclerosis. The conserved cysteine and the conserved F or W are not part of the CDR3 here. Clone size is given for some rows only: seen once, a few or many times, or a class if the clone is expanded.

v_call	clone_size	cdr3_aa
TRBV18	-	ASSPTPEGEQF
TRBV20-1	-	SARRGGVTDTQY
TRBV7-9	-	ASSESSGGRPRTDTQY
TRBV30	-	AWTGGQASSPLH
TRBV19	-	ASSRTVSYEQY
TRBV18	-	ASSPMGNDQPQH
TRBV5-1	-	ASSLKDRVDEQF
TRBV5-4	-	ASSLAPGGEQF
TRBV11-2	few	ASSLGRNTEAF
TRBV12-3/TRBV12-4	-	ASSSPVDRRGYNEQF
TRBV20-1	-	SAVPGTRNEKLF
TRBV21-1	-	ASSKGPSPSANYGYT
TRBV23-1	-	ASSQSRAKEGYGYT
TRBV3-1	-	ASSQAPGLPNGYT
TRBV11-1	-	ASSPGLAASSYNEQF
TRBV27	-	ASSFRANTEAF
TRBV29-1	-	SVGTGRNEQY
TRBV4-1	-	ASSHYSSEQY
TRBV4-2	-	ASSQVGVTGSYGYT
TRBV27	-	ASRPTRTGELF
TRBV4-2	-	ASSRGGGYGYT
TRBV3-1	-	ASSQDPRSLWNIQY
TRBV3-1	once	ASSQGWGQETQY
TRBV7-3	-	ASSLTGQHTGELF
TRBV24-1	-	ATSDPYKDQPQH
TRBV14	-	ASSPQWIGELF
TRBV3-1	-	ASSQDSGGATEQF
TRBV7-9	-	ASRYAGDTQY
TRBV3-1	-	ASSPWRAGTAGETQY
TRBV3-1	once	ASSHHTWTSGGRGEQF
TRBV7-8	-	ASSGGLYEQY
TRBV12-3/TRBV12-4	-	ASSTGTGIGQPQH
TRBV7-9	once	ASSLRQSTDTQY
TRBV3-1	-	ASSQGKSTEAF
TRBV19	-	ASSILGRGPGANVLT
TRBV15	-	ATSREGQGNQPQH
TRBV25-1	-	ASSESGGTRPGDRGYT
TRBV7-2	-	ASSPRTWPRSHT
TRBV12-3/TRBV12-4	-	ASSFQRPGLPY
TRBV6-5	-	ASRGQGHGSPLH
TRBV3-1	few	ASSQRANTEAF
TRBV24-1	-	ATSDLADRDEQF
TRBV29-1	-	SVEVRTGAGELF
TRBV29-1	-	SVEIGLQNTEAF
TRBV29-1	-	SGRWTGDSTGELF
TRBV25-1	-	ASSDPWGGDPFRADTQY
TRBV30	once	ACRGQGLTEAF
TRBV27	-	ASRSGGAGYNEQF
TRBV6-1	-	ASSLGGGQGIRETQY
TRBV29-1	-	SVVLQASYNEQF
TRBV30	-	AWSQWQRSDGYT
TRBV12-3/TRBV12-4	-	ASSFGANTEAF